This T cell receptor beta chain emerged from a study of cytomegalovirus exposure and HLA in healthy donors (dated by TCRdb to 2016 to 2017). At the level of the whole study: According to a later analysis, one platform produced both the roughly 110 validation repertoires and the 730 or so repertoires of the first cohort. Along with the roughly 670-subject first cohort, a separate validation cohort of 120 different subjects was used. To predict cytomegalovirus infection status, the study combined high-throughput TCR immunosequencing, statistical association of individual TCRs with disease status, and machine learning. The study aimed to test whether cataloging public T cell receptors could reveal signatures of past pathogen exposure. General conclusions and limits of the study: Most TCR sequences were observed very rarely across donors, whereas some public TCRs were present in many individuals. In both the original and validation cohorts, the classifier was reported to diagnose cytomegalovirus status with high specificity and sensitivity. In a later analysis, TCRs clustered in the first cohort were found to also tend to co-occur in the 120 validation repertoires, with 94% of cluster scores above 0. The authors suggested that the approach could potentially be extended to other disease states and immunological phenotypes. In the study, 150 to 200 TCR beta chains were listed as associated with cytomegalovirus. In vitro tests confirmed that a few of the cytomegalovirus-associated TCR beta chains recognize cytomegalovirus antigens. All 130 or so repertoires were used to score co-occurrence in the validation cohort in a later analysis, because that analysis had no HLA typing for the cohort.

Donors formed part of the validation cohort, which comprised fewer than 150 subjects and was distinct from the first cohort of 666 subjects. Cut back by 4 bases and 1 base, the V and J ends lie 8 bases apart. The CDR3 has 13 amino acids, counting the end cysteine and phenylalanine. The kept DNA is CDR3 alone, 39 bases in frame from the first base. Taken from the germline V gene, the CDR1 and CDR2 loops are SGHTS and YDEGEE. Notes on this clone: The antigen it recognizes is unknown. Within one base of it there is no much larger clone, and no base qualities were kept.

Libraries were made using the immunoSEQ multiplex PCR assay. As for how the authors treated the data: To diagnose cytomegalovirus status from the catalog of TCR beta chain sequences, a statistical classification framework was built. This is the immuneACCESS table as TCRdb keeps it, with only in-frame sequences that have V and J called. A part of the clones is gone; compared with another copy, unresolved V genes explain less than half, and the rest is unexplained. V and J calls and clone size follow that table, whereas D and trimming were derived from the DNA. The sample contains some 250,000 clones, 90% of them found a single time. The ten top clones hold 0.37% of the sample.

The sample taken for sequencing was PBMCs. Here the chain combines TRBV5-8 and TRBJ1-1; the D segment could be TRBD1, given 5 matching bases. The TCR sequence derives from a woman aged 18 to 35 in good health and CMV-seronegative. The CDR3 region reads CASSTGPNTEAFF. At the DNA level, the sequence is TGTGCCAGCAGCACAGGACCGAACACTGAAGCTTTCTTT.